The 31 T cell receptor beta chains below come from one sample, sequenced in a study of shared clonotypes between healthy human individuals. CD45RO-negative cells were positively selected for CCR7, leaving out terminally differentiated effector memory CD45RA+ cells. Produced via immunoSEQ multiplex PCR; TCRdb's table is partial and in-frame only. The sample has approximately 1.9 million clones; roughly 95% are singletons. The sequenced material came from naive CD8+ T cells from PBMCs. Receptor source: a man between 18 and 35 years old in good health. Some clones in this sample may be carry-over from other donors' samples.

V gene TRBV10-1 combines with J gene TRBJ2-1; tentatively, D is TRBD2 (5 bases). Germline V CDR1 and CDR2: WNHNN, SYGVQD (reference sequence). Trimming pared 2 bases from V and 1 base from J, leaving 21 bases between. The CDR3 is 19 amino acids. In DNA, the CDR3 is TGCGCCAGCAGTGAGCCGATCGGGGAACCAGCCCCGTCCTACAATGAGCAGTTCTTC. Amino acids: CASSEPIGEPAPSYNEQFF.

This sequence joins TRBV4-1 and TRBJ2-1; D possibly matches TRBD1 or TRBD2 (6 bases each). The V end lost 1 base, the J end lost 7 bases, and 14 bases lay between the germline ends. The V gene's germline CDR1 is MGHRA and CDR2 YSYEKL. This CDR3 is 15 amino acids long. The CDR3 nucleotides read TGCGCCAGCAGCCAAGCTCCGGGGGCCGGGAATGAGCAGTTCTTC. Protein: CASSQAPGAGNEQFF.

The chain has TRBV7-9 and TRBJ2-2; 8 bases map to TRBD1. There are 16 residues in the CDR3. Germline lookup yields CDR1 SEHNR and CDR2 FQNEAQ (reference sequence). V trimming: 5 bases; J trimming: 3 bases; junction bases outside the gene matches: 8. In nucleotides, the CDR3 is TGTGCCAGCAGCCTCGGACAGGGAAGGGACACCGGGGAGCTGTTTTTT. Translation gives CASSLGQGRDTGELFF.

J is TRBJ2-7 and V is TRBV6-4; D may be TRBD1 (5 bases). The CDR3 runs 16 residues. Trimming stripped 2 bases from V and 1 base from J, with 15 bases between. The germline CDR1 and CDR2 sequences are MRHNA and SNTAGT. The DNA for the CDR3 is TGTGCCAGCAGTGACCCGAAGGGGAAGGGTTCCTACGAGCAGTACTTC. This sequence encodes CASSDPKGKGSYEQYF.

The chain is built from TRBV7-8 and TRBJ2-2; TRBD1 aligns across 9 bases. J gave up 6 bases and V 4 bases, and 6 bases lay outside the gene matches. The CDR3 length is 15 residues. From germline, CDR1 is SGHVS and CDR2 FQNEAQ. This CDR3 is CASSYRGPIPGELFF. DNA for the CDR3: TGTGCCAGCAGCTACAGGGGGCCGATCCCCGGGGAGCTGTTTTTT.

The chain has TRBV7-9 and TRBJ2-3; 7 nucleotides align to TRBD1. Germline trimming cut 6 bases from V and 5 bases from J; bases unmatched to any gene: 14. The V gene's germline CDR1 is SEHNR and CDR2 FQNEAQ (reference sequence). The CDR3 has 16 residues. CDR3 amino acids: CASSPPGQRTRDTQYF. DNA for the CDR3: TGTGCCAGCAGTCCTCCGGGACAGAGGACGCGAGATACGCAGTATTTT.

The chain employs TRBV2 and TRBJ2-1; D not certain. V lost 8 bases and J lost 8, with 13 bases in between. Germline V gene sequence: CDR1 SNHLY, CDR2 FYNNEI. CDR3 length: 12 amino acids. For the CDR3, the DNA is TGTGCCAGCTACGCGTCTCCAGATGAGCAGTTCTTC. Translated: CASYASPDEQFF.

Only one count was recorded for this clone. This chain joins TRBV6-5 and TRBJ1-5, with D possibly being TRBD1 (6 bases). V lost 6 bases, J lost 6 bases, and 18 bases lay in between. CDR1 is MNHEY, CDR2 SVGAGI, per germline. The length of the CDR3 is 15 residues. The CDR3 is CASSPRGRRSQPQHF. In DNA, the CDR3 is TGTGCCAGCAGCCCTCGGGGGCGAAGGAGTCAGCCCCAGCATTTT.

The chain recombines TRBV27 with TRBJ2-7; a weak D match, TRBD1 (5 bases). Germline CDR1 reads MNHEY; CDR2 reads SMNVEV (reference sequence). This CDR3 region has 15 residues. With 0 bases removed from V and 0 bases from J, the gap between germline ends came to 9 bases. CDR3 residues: CASSLSEGVSYEQYF. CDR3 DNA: TGTGCCAGCAGTTTATCCGAAGGGGTCTCCTACGAGCAGTACTTC.

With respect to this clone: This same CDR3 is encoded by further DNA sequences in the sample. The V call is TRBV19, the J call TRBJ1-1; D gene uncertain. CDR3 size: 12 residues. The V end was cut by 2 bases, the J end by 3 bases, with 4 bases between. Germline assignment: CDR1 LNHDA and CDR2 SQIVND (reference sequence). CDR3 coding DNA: TGTGCCAGTAGTATACGGGACACTGAAGCTTTCTTT. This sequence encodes CASSIRDTEAFF.

This chain's CDR3 is CASSFWGLAGLNEQFF. CDR3 nucleotides: TGTGCCAGCAGTTTCTGGGGACTAGCGGGATTGAATGAGCAGTTCTTC. The genes are TRBV27 and TRBJ2-1; 13 nucleotides line up with TRBD2. Germline loops: CDR1 MNHEY, CDR2 SMNVEV (reference sequence). V lost 3 bases and J lost 7; bases outside the gene matches: 6. The CDR3 extends over 16 amino acids.

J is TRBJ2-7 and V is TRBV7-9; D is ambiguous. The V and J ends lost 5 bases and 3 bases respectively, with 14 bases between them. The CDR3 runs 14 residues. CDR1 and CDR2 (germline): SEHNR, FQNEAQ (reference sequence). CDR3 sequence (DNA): TGTGCCAGCAGCGAAGAGAACACCTTCTACGAGCAGTACTTC. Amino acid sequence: CASSEENTFYEQYF.

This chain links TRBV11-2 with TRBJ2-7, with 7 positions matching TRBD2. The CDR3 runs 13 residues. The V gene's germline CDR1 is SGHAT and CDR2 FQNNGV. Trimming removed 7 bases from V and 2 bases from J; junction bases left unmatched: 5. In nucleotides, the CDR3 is TGTGCCAGCAACGGGGGGATAACCTACGAGCAGTACTTC. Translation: CASNGGITYEQYF.

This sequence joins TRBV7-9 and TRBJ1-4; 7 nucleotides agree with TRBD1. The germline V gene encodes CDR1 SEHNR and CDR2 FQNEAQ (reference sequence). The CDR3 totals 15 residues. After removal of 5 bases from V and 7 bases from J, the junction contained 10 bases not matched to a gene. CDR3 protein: CASSDDRARGEKLFF. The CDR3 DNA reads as TGTGCCAGCAGCGATGACAGGGCCCGAGGTGAAAAACTGTTTTTT.

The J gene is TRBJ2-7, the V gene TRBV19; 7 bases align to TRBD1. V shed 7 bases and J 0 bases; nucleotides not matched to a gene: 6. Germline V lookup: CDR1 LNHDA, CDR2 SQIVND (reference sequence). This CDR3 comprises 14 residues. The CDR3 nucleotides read TGTGCCAGTACCGGACAGGAGAGCTCCTACGAGCAGTACTTC. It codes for CASTGQESSYEQYF.

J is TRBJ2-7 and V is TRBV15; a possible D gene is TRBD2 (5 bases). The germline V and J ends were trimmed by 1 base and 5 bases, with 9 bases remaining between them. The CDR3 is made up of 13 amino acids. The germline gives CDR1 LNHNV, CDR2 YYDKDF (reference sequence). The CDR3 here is CATSRVSADEQYF. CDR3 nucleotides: TGTGCCACCAGCAGAGTATCAGCGGACGAGCAGTACTTC.

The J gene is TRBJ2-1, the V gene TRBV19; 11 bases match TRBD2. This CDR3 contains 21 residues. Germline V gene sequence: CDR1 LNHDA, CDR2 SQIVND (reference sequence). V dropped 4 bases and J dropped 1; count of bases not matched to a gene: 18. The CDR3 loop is CASSKVRSSGRFSSSYNEQFF. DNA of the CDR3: TGTGCCAGTAGTAAGGTTAGATCTAGCGGGAGGTTTAGTAGTTCCTACAATGAGCAGTTCTTC.

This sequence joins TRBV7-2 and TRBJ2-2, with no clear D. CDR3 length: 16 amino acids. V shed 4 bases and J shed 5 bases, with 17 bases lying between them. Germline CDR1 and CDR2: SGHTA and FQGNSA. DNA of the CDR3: TGTGCCAGCAGCTCACCGCCTAGGTCAGAAACCGGGGAGCTGTTTTTT. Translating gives CASSSPPRSETGELFF.

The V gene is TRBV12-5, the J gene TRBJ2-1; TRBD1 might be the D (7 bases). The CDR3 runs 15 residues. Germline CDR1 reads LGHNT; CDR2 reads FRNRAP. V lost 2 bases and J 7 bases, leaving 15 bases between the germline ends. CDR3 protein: CASGLSQGGWNEQFF. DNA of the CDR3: TGTGCTAGTGGTTTGTCCCAGGGGGGATGGAATGAGCAGTTCTTC.

The CDR3, as DNA: TGTGCCATCAGTGACCCGGTGGGGGCCAAAAACATTCAGTACTTC. This translates into CAISDPVGAKNIQYF. The rearrangement uses TRBV10-3 and TRBJ2-4; D gene uncertain. This CDR3 has 15 amino acids. CDR1 is ENHRY, CDR2 SYGVKD, per germline. Trimming stripped 3 bases from V and 1 base from J, with 10 bases between.

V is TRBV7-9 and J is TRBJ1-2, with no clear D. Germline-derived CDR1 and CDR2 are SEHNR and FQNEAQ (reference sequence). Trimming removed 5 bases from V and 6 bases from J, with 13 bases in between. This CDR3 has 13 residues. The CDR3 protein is CASSRLGSDGYTF. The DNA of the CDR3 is TGTGCCAGCAGCCGGCTGGGGAGTGATGGCTACACCTTC.

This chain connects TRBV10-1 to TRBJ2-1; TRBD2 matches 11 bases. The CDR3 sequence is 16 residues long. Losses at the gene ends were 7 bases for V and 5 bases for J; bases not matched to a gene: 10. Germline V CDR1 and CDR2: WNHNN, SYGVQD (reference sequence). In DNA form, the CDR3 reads TGCGCCAGCACTATCGCCGGGACTAGCGGACACAATGAGCAGTTCTTC. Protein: CASTIAGTSGHNEQFF.

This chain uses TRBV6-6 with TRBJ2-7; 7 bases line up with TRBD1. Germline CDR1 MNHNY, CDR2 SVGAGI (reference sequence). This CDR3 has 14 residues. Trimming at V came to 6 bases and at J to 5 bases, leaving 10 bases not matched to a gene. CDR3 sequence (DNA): TGTGCCAGCAGCCTCGGGACAGCAAGGCACGAGCAGTACTTC. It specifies CASSLGTARHEQYF.

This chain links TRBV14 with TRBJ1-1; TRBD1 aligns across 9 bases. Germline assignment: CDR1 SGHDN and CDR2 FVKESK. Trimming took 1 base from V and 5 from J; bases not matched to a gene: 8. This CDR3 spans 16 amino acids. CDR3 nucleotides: TGTGCCAGCAGCCAAGCCCCGGGACAGGGACAGACTGAAGCTTTCTTT. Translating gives CASSQAPGQGQTEAFF.

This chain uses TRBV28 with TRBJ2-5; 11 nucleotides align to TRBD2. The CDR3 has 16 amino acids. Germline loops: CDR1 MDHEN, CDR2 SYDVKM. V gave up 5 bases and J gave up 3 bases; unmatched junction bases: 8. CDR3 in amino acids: CASSRSLAGGEETQYF. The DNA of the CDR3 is TGTGCCAGCAGTCGGTCCTTAGCGGGGGGGGAAGAGACCCAGTACTTC. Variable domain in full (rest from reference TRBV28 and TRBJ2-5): DVKVTQSSRYLVKRTGEKVFLECVQDMDHENMFWYRQDPGLGLRLIYFSYDVKMKEKGDIPEGYSVSREKKERFSLILESASTNQTSMYLCASSRSLAGGEETQYFGPGTRLLVL.

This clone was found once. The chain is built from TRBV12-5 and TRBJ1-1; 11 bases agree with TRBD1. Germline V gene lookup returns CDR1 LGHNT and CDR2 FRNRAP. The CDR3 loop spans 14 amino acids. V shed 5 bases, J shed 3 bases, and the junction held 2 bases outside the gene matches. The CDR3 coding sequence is TGTGCTAGTGGTCCGGGACAGGGGGACACTGAAGCTTTCTTT. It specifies CASGPGQGDTEAFF.

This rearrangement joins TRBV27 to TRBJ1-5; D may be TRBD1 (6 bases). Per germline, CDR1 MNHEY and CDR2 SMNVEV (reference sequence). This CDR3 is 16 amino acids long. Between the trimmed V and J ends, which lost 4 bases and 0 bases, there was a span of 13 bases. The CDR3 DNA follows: TGTGCCAGCAGTTCGTCAGGGGCGGGTAGCAATCAGCCCCAGCATTTT. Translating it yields CASSSSGAGSNQPQHF.

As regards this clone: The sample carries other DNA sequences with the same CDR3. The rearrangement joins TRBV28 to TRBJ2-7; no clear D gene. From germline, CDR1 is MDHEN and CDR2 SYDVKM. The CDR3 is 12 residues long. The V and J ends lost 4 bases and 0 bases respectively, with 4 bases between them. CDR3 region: CASSWGSYEQYF. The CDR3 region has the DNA TGTGCCAGCAGTTGGGGCTCCTACGAGCAGTACTTC. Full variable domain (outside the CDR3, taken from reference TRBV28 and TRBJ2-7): DVKVTQSSRYLVKRTGEKVFLECVQDMDHENMFWYRQDPGLGLRLIYFSYDVKMKEKGDIPEGYSVSREKKERFSLILESASTNQTSMYLCASSWGSYEQYFGPGTRLTVT.

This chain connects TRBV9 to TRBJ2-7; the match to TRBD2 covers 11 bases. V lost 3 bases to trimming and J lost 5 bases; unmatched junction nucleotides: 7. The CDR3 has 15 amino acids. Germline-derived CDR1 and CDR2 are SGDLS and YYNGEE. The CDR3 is CASSAYSGLADEQYF. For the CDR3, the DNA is TGTGCCAGCAGCGCTTACTCGGGACTAGCGGACGAGCAGTACTTC.

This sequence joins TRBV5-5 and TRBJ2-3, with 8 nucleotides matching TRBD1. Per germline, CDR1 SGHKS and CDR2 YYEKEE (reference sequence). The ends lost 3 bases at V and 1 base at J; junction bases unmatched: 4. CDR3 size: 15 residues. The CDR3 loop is CASSSYRGGTDTQYF. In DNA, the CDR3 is TGTGCCAGCAGCTCCTACAGGGGGGGCACAGATACGCAGTATTTT.

The CDR3 bases are TGTGCCAGCAGCTTAGACAGGGCCTCAACTAATGAAAAACTGTTTTTT. As protein: CASSLDRASTNEKLFF. This chain joins TRBV7-8 and TRBJ1-4; tentative D call: TRBD1 (6 bases). CDR3 length equals 16 residues. CDR1 SGHVS and CDR2 FQNEAQ come from the germline V gene. Between the trimmed V and J ends, which lost 1 base and 0 bases, there was a span of 9 bases.